The 17 T cell receptor beta chains below come from one sample, sequenced in a study of T-cell reconstitution after alpha-beta-depleted transplantation in children. TCRbeta library preparation incorporated unique molecular identifiers. TCRdb processed the PCR reads anew with MiXCR; each CDR3 protein has one entry. The repertoire holds 170,000 or so distinct CDR3 sequences, roughly 7.5% seen once, with 3% in the top ten. Sequenced material: PBMCs from the stem cell graft donor, taken from the stem cell graft. These receptors all come from a human donor who donated a stem cell graft to a child with Wiskott-Aldrich syndrome.

This clonotype was seen ten or more times. The V gene is TRBV20-1, the J gene TRBJ2-3; D may be TRBD1 (6 bases). Germline lookup yields CDR1 DFQATT and CDR2 SNEGSKA (reference sequence). V lost 5 bases and J 3 bases, leaving 18 bases between the germline ends. The CDR3 runs 15 residues. CDR3 sequence: CSARVGAIVTDTQYF. CDR3 nucleotide sequence: TGCAGTGCTCGCGTGGGGGCGATCGTAACAGATACGCAGTATTTT.

A word on this clonotype: This may be a read error: a much more frequent sequence differs by one nucleotide. The chain joins TRBV27 to TRBJ2-3, with TRBD2 matching 8 bases. Germline V gives CDR1 MNHEY, CDR2 SMNVEV (reference sequence). The CDR3 has 14 amino acids. With 6 bases clipped from V and 4 bases from J, the junction kept 6 bases outside the gene matches. The CDR3 loop reads CASRRGLVSDTQYF. In DNA, the CDR3 is TGTGCCAGCAGAAGGGGACTAGTCTCAGATACGCAGTATTTT.

At least ten counts were recorded for this clonotype. The CDR3 DNA reads as TGCGCCAGCAGCTTGGGACGGCCTCAGGGTGAAAAACTGTTTTTT. Amino acids: CASSLGRPQGEKLFF. J is TRBJ1-4 and V is TRBV5-1; tentative D call: TRBD1 (5 bases). Germline CDR1 is SGHRS and CDR2 is YFSETQ. The CDR3 totals 15 residues. Trimming took off 0 bases at V and 7 bases at J, with 13 bases between the two ends. Full variable domain (remainder filled in from reference TRBV5-1 and TRBJ1-4): KAGVTQTPRYLIKTRGQQVTLSCSPISGHRSVSWYQQTPGQGLQFLFEYFSETQRNKGNFPGRFSGRQFSNSRSEMNVSTLELGDSALYLCASSLGRPQGEKLFFGSGTQLSVL.

The CDR3 sequence is CASSLGAGLSTGELFF. The CDR3, as DNA: TGTGCCAGCAGCTTGGGAGCGGGGTTGAGCACCGGGGAGCTGTTTTTT. J is TRBJ2-2 and V is TRBV11-2; 7 positions match TRBD2. The V gene end was trimmed by 3 bases and the J gene end by 4 bases; junction bases not matched to a gene: 8. The germline V gene encodes CDR1 SGHAT and CDR2 FQNNGV. This CDR3 region has 16 residues.

This chain connects TRBV18 to TRBJ1-2, with no clear D. Germline V gene lookup returns CDR1 KGHSH and CDR2 LQKENI. With 3 bases removed from V and 8 bases from J, the gap between germline ends came to 13 bases. This CDR3 contains 13 residues. The CDR3 DNA is TGTGCCAGCTCACCCGTGGACGCTCGCGGCTACACCTTC. Its translation: CASSPVDARGYTF. The full variable domain, completed using reference TRBV18 and TRBJ1-2, is NAGVMQNPRHLVRRRGQEARLRCSPMKGHSHVYWYRQLPEEGLKFMVYLQKENIIDESGMPKERFSAEFPKEGPSILRIQQVVRGDSAAYFCASSPVDARGYTFGSGTRLTVV.

The sample holds many counts of this clonotype. The rearrangement joins TRBV12-3 or TRBV12-4 to TRBJ1-2, with D tentatively TRBD1 (5 bases). The CDR3 has 13 residues. V was trimmed by 6 bases and J by 2 bases, leaving 10 bases between them. For the CDR3, the DNA is TGTGCCAGCAGATGGGACGGGAACTATGGCTACACCTTC. Protein sequence: CASRWDGNYGYTF.

V and J are TRBV20-1 and TRBJ2-7; D remains unclear. V lost 1 base and J lost 0, with 4 bases in between. Germline assignment: CDR1 DFQATT and CDR2 SNEGSKA (reference sequence). The CDR3 is 12 residues long. CDR3 in amino acids: CSARGPSYEQYF. CDR3 DNA sequence: TGCAGTGCTAGAGGGCCCTCCTACGAGCAGTACTTC.

This clonotype rates as medium-sized. The V gene is TRBV4-3, the J gene TRBJ2-6, with D possibly being TRBD2 (6 bases). The CDR3 has 16 amino acids. Trimming stripped 0 bases from V and 0 bases from J, with 6 bases between. Germline CDR1 and CDR2: LGHNA and YSLEER. CDR3 residues: CASSQEAGSGANVLTF. The CDR3, as DNA: TGCGCCAGCAGCCAAGAAGCGGGCTCTGGGGCCAACGTCCTGACTTTC.

This clonotype was seen at least ten times. J is TRBJ2-2 and V is TRBV25-1; D is unresolved. The CDR3 extends over 12 amino acids. The germline CDR1 and CDR2 sequences are MGHDK and SYGVNS. The V and J ends lost 3 bases and 7 bases respectively, with 6 bases between them. This chain's CDR3 is CASSEAHGELFF. The CDR3 bases are TGTGCCAGCAGTGAGGCACACGGGGAGCTGTTTTTT.

This clonotype was detected many times. The rearrangement links TRBV29-1 to TRBJ2-1; D uncertain. V was trimmed by 5 bases and J by 14 bases, leaving 19 bases between them. The CDR3 length is 12 residues. Germline V CDR1 and CDR2: SQVTM, ANQGSEA. The chain's CDR3 is CSVILTAAAEFF. CDR3 DNA: TGCAGCGTTATTTTAACGGCCGCGGCTGAGTTCTTC.

This clonotype was counted at least ten times. J is TRBJ2-7 and V is TRBV29-1; tentative D call: TRBD1 (6 bases). CDR1 SQVTM and CDR2 ANQGSEA come from the germline V gene. Between the trimmed V and J ends, which lost 4 bases and 5 bases, there was a span of 12 bases. The CDR3 is 12 residues long. The CDR3 region has the DNA TGCAGCGTTGTGGGGACAATGGACGAGCAGTACTTC. This gives the protein CSVVGTMDEQYF.

The chain has TRBV19 and TRBJ1-1, with TRBD1 matching 7 bases. V shed 4 bases and J 0 bases; nucleotides not matched to a gene: 8. CDR1 and CDR2 (germline): LNHDA, SQIVND (reference sequence). The CDR3 is 16 residues long. The CDR3 protein is CASSKQGTLVNTEAFF. The CDR3 coding sequence is TGTGCCAGTAGTAAACAGGGGACCCTAGTGAACACTGAAGCTTTCTTT.

V and J are TRBV5-5 and TRBJ2-1; TRBD1 is a possible D gene (6 bases). The V end was cut by 2 bases, the J end by 8 bases, with 14 bases between. The CDR3 extends over 14 amino acids. Looked up from germline, CDR1 is SGHKS and CDR2 is YYEKEE (reference sequence). CDR3 sequence reads: CASSLTGLMDEQFF. CDR3 in DNA: TGTGCCAGCAGCTTAACAGGGTTAATGGATGAGCAGTTCTTC.

This clonotype has at least ten counts. The rearrangement uses TRBV5-1 and TRBJ2-3, with 7 bases identical to TRBD2. The V gene end was trimmed by 0 bases and the J gene end by 7 bases; junction bases not matched to a gene: 5. The length of the CDR3 is 14 residues. Germline assignment: CDR1 SGHRS and CDR2 YFSETQ. The CDR3 coding sequence is TGCGCCAGCAGCTTGGATGGGACTACCAATACGCAGTATTTT. Protein sequence: CASSLDGTTNTQYF.

This clonotype was seen repeatedly, ten times or more. The chain carries TRBV24-1 and TRBJ2-7; a possible D gene is TRBD2 (5 bases). The CDR3 runs to 12 residues. V was trimmed by 6 bases and J by 2 bases, leaving 7 bases between them. Germline V lookup: CDR1 KGHDR, CDR2 SFDVKD. The CDR3 spells CATSRGAYEQYF. In nucleotides, the CDR3 is TGTGCCACCAGTCGGGGAGCCTACGAGCAGTACTTC.

This clonotype was observed a handful of times. The J gene is TRBJ2-7, the V gene TRBV11-3, with TRBD2 matching over 8 bases. Germline V gene sequence: CDR1 SGHNT, CDR2 YENEEA. Unmatched junction bases numbered 5, after V lost 1 base and J lost 3 bases. The CDR3 runs to 15 residues. CDR3 nucleotides: TGTGCCAGCAGCTTAGGCCTAGCGGGCCTCTACGAGCAGTACTTC. It encodes CASSLGLAGLYEQYF.

Many counts were recorded for this clonotype. The chain combines TRBV6-5 with TRBJ1-5, with 8 bases lining up with TRBD1. J lost 4 bases, V lost 5 bases, and 4 bases had no gene match. The CDR3 consists of 14 residues. Germline CDR1 MNHEY, CDR2 SVGAGI. CDR3 loop: CASSTTGANQPQHF. The CDR3 bases are TGTGCCAGCAGTACGACAGGGGCGAATCAGCCCCAGCATTTT.